A single sample is the source of the 8 T cell receptor beta chains below, sequenced in a study of T cell responses to AZD1222 COVID-19 vaccine. Measured with immunoSEQ multiplex PCR; TCRdb has only the in-frame clones, and not every one. The sample records about 130,000 clones, roughly 93% being singletons. The sequences come from peripheral blood, collected 28 days after the second AZD1222 dose. The source is an adult who received the AZD1222 COVID-19 vaccine.

The chain is built from TRBV12-3 or TRBV12-4 and TRBJ2-1, with D unclear. The V gene lost 1 base and the J gene lost 11 bases, with 9 bases spanning the gap. The CDR3 runs to 12 residues. CDR3 region: CASSLDRSKQFF. The DNA of the CDR3 is TGTGCCAGCAGTTTAGATAGGTCTAAGCAGTTCTTC.

The count of this clone is one. The chain couples TRBV27 to TRBJ2-1; the D is unclear. The CDR3 is 16 residues long. CDR1 and CDR2 from the germline V gene are MNHEY and SMNVEV (reference sequence). V was trimmed by 6 bases and J by 1 base, leaving 16 bases between them. The DNA for the CDR3 is TGTGCCAGCAGCCGAAGCCAGGTATTTTCCTACAATGAGCAGTTCTTC. Translating it yields CASSRSQVFSYNEQFF.

The genes are TRBV2 and TRBJ2-6; D call uncertain. Per germline, CDR1 SNHLY and CDR2 FYNNEI. CDR3 length: 16 residues. The V end lost 5 bases, the J end lost 0 bases, and 11 bases lay between the germline ends. CDR3 coding DNA: TGTGCCAGCAGTTTACGAGTGTCCTCTGGGGCCAACGTCCTGACTTTC. This gives the protein CASSLRVSSGANVLTF.

This chain connects TRBV28 to TRBJ2-3; 10 bases align to TRBD2. The CDR3 is 14 residues long. Germline V gene lookup returns CDR1 MDHEN and CDR2 SYDVKM. The trim removed 9 bases at V and 1 base at J, leaving 4 bases unmatched. CDR3 amino acids: CASILAGRTDTQYF. CDR3 nucleotides: TGTGCCAGTATACTAGCGGGACGCACAGATACGCAGTATTTT.

The chain couples TRBV6-2 or TRBV6-3 to TRBJ2-2; TRBD1 might be the D (5 bases). V was pared by 6 bases and J by 13 bases, with 21 bases between. Germline-derived CDR1 and CDR2 are MNHEY and SVGEGT. This CDR3 has 14 amino acids. This CDR3 reads CASSQTGGFQGLFF. CDR3 DNA: TGTGCCAGCAGCCAAACGGGCGGTTTCCAGGGGCTGTTTTTT.

The chain links TRBV5-1 to TRBJ1-4; D remains ambiguous. The length of the CDR3 is 14 residues. Germline CDR1 SGHRS, CDR2 YFSETQ. Trimming removed 3 bases from V and 7 bases from J, with 13 bases in between. The DNA for the CDR3 is TGCGCCAGCAGCTACACGGGGTCTGGTGAAAAACTGTTTTTT. Protein product: CASSYTGSGEKLFF.

The rearrangement links TRBV5-4 to TRBJ1-1, with D unresolved. This CDR3 has 14 amino acids. Per germline, CDR1 SGHNT and CDR2 YYREEE (reference sequence). Trimming removed 2 bases at V and 5 bases at J, with 13 bases between. The CDR3 DNA reads TGTGCCAGCAGCTTAATGAATGGGGTTACTGAAGCTTTCTTT. This sequence encodes CASSLMNGVTEAFF.

The V and J genes are TRBV30 and TRBJ2-2; 11 bases agree with TRBD2. Unmatched junction bases numbered 18, after V lost 2 bases and J lost 7 bases. The CDR3 loop spans 19 amino acids. Germline CDR1 is GTSNPN and CDR2 is SVGIG (reference sequence). CDR3 in DNA: TGTGCCTGGAGTCGGTGGGCTAGCGGGAGGCCCGGGAGTAACGGGGAGCTGTTTTTT. Encoded protein: CAWSRWASGRPGSNGELFF.